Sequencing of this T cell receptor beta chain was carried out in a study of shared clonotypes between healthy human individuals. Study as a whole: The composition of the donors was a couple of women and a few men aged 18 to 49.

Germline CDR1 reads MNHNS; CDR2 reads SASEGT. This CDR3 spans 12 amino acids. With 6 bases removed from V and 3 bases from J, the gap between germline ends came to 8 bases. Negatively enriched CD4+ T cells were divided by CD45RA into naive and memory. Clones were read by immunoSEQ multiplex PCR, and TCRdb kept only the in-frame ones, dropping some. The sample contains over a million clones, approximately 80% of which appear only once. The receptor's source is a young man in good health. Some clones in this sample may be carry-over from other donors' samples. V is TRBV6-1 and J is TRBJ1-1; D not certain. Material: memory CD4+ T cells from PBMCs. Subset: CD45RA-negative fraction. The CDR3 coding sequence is TGTGCCAGCAGGACCTGGGACACTGAAGCTTTCTTT. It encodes CASRTWDTEAFF.